This T cell receptor beta chain is from a study of cytomegalovirus exposure and HLA in healthy donors (dated by TCRdb to 2016 to 2017). Study-level background: An earlier analysis of 587 of the donors reported more than 250 Gb of sequence data and around 120 million unique TCR beta sequences from about 200 million T cells. Donor age, sex, ethnicity and CMV serostatus were compiled together with the repertoire data. Genome-wide SNP genotypes for about 55% of the roughly 670 donors were used in a later genetic analysis, which treated that subset as a discovery cohort. Among about 370 genotyped donors of the cohort, an average of approximately 200,000 unique TCR beta nucleotide sequences was sequenced per donor, of which roughly 17% were non-productive. An earlier analysis of several hundred of the donors applied high-throughput TCR beta sequencing to assess whether each TCR beta V gene segment acted as functional or pseudogenic. The number of donors typed differed by locus, with about 629-630 for A, B, C, DRB1 and DQB1, more than 500 for DQA1, over 600 for DPA1, and around 460 for DPB1. In the later analysis, no new phenotypic data were used to find candidate immune exposures; instead, reliance was placed on TCR beta sequences and their occurrence across donors. In a later analysis, previously published TCR beta repertoires from several hundred donors were re-analyzed and high-resolution HLA genotyping was added so that TCR occurrence patterns could be studied. Using immunosequencing, the study profiled T cell repertoires from some 670 subjects and related those repertoires to cytomegalovirus serostatus. The study aimed to test whether signatures of past pathogen exposure could be identified by cataloging public T cell receptors. High-throughput TCR immunosequencing, statistical association of individual TCRs with disease status, and machine learning were combined to predict cytomegalovirus infection status. About 320 gigabases of sequencing data and tens of millions of unique TCR sequences were included in an early release covering roughly 700 HLA-typed donors. HLA typing included class I and class II loci at four-digit resolution. Because of strong linkage in the cohort, a handful of DR-DQ haplotypes were treated as single units for association and clustering. Of the roughly 430 genotyped donors, about 80% fell in the genetic ancestry cluster associated with self-reported Caucasian donors. All discovery cohort repertoires had been generated on a single sequencing platform. Besides the first cohort of roughly 660 subjects, a separate validation cohort made up of 120 different subjects was used. The investigation overall reported the following: V-gene and J-gene trimming of TCR beta chains was associated with a missense DCLRE1C variant in a later genetic analysis, and the association was replicated in an independent cohort. The sequencing pipeline was judged likely to have produced a cluster of highly shared sequence variants as a technical artifact. Because HLA typing was unavailable for some donors at each locus, only the typed subset was used in association tests. According to a later analysis, TCR association rates differed among HLA loci, with DRB1 alleles showing the most associated TCRs and HLA-C alleles showing the fewest. In a later analysis, about 17,000 TCR beta sequences were associated with specific HLA alleles at a false discovery rate of 0.05. A further reported finding was that TCR beta sequences accurately predicted the HLA-A and HLA-B alleles for most subjects in the first cohort. Several of the top co-occurrence clusters appeared to be linked to parvovirus B19, influenza, CMV and Epstein-Barr virus, according to a later analysis. Only TCR beta chains were sequenced in this cohort, and the absence of alpha or paired-chain data limited detectable features. Linkage disequilibrium might explain the correlated functional status among segregating V segments, but an unknown experimental factor could not be ruled out. Compared with equally common non-associated chains, HLA-associated TCR beta chains in a later analysis were more clonally expanded and had lower generation probabilities. Across donors, most TCR sequences were observed very rarely, whereas some public TCRs were present in many individuals. The 87-base-pair reads could not distinguish some IMGT-functional V segments, including TRBV6-2 and TRBV6-3, so those segments were excluded. In vitro tests confirmed that a few of the cytomegalovirus-associated TCR beta chains recognize cytomegalovirus antigens. Broadly in line with IMGT annotations, most TCR beta V segments showed up in productive rearrangements about 87% or about 30% of the time in an earlier analysis of under 700 of the donors. According to a later genetic analysis, donors in an Asian-associated ancestry cluster had fewer N-insertions in productive TCRs than the approximately 610-donor mean. Sequencing depth was assumed to be roughly uniform across donors in the presence/absence analyses, though that assumption may not hold. The study gave a list of 150 to 200 TCR beta chains associated with cytomegalovirus. The classifier was reported to diagnose cytomegalovirus status with high specificity and sensitivity in both the original cohort and the validation cohort. Because counts were too low, more than 15 rarely observed V segments, including chromosome 9 orphons, were left out of the earlier analysis of about 620 of the donors. Strong co-occurrence of HLA alleles, especially DR and DQ, made assigning TCR associations to individual alleles difficult. According to a later analysis, most CMV-associated TCR beta chains appeared to be HLA-restricted, and the HLA associations seemed to be driven largely by CMV exposure. CMV serostatus was the only immune exposure information available for the cohort. According to the authors, the approach could potentially be generalized to other disease states and immunological phenotypes.

The CDR3 numbers 13 residues from cysteine through phenylalanine. The kept DNA is CDR3 alone, 39 bases in frame from the first base. The germline V gene specifies SGHVS as CDR1 and FQNEAQ as CDR2. V sheds 0 bases and J sheds 7 bases, leaving 9 bases between their ends. Concerning this clone: Its target antigen remains unknown. Per-base quality was not reported, and no clone a single base away is much larger than it.

The cohort consisted of more than 650 healthy bone marrow donors. Cohort members were all nominally healthy when sampled, although unrecorded immune exposures were likely present. The donor was CMV seronegative and was included in the group of about 400 seronegative cohort members. A peripheral blood sample was collected from each donor, and TCR beta sequencing was performed on peripheral blood mononuclear cells. Genomic DNA extraction from the blood cell samples was performed with the Qiagen DNeasy Blood Extraction Kit. The method behind the library was the immunoSEQ multiplex PCR assay. The multiplex PCR relied on a mix of 60 forward primers for TCR Vbeta segments and 13 reverse primers for TCR Jbeta segments. Amplification of the CDR3 region of rearranged TCR beta genes was performed with a multiplex PCR assay on genomic DNA. On the Illumina HiSeq System, the amplified TCR beta libraries were sequenced as 87-base-pair reads. On the authors' methods: In a later analysis, tens of millions of unique TCR beta chains were counted across the approximately 640 repertoires, and roughly 11 million of these chains were shared by at least two donors. Raw reads were error-corrected and collapsed into unique sequences by a nearest-neighbor algorithm in which closely related sequences were merged to remove PCR and sequencing errors. Alignment of CDR3 sequences to IMGT reference sequences was used to assign V, D and J gene segments. For a sequence to be retained, a match of at least six nucleotides was required to both a V gene segment and a J gene segment. A rearrangement counted as productive if the CDR3 had no stop codons and remained in frame with V and J, and every other rearrangement counted as non-productive. Following IMGT convention, CDR3 was defined as the stretch from the second conserved V-encoded cysteine up to the conserved J-encoded phenylalanine. The earlier analysis of about 590 of the donors excluded sequences that lacked an unambiguous match to a single V gene segment. An earlier analysis of 587 of the donors called V segments functional above 56.7% productive rearrangements and segregating when the between-donor standard deviation exceeded 5%. A statistical classification framework was built for diagnosing cytomegalovirus status from the catalog of TCR beta chain sequences. In a later analysis, V and J genes were assigned by comparing TCR nucleotide sequences against IMGT/GENE-DB human TR gene sequences. In a later analysis, CDR3 sequences and most-parsimonious VDJ recombination scenarios were assigned using the TCRdist pipeline. In a later analysis, each TCR beta chain was defined by its CDR3 amino acid sequence together with its V-gene family, and reads lacking a unique V-gene family were excluded. In a later analysis, nearly 600 highly shared, low-generation-probability nucleotide sequences were removed to address suspected cross-contamination and a sequencing artifact. In a later analysis, a clonal expansion index for each public chain was calculated from normalized within-repertoire ranks of inferred template counts. In a later analysis, generation probabilities were computed with a VDJ recombination model fitted to out-of-frame rearrangements, and the resulting probabilities were checked against IGoR. In a later analysis, hypergeometric tests were used to score TCR-TCR, TCR-HLA and TCR-CMV co-occurrence, with a repertoire-size bias correction applied to TCR pairs. False discovery rates were estimated in a later analysis by permuting HLA or CMV assignments 20 times. In a later analysis, co-occurring TCRs were grouped using DBSCAN, with TCRdist sequence similarity added in when clustering inside HLA-allele-positive subsets. Co-occurrence clustering excluded repertoires with fewer than 30,000 or more than 120,000 public chains, plus five with anomalous nucleotide sharing. This immuneACCESS table, as held by TCRdb, lists in-frame sequences with V and J called but not all clones. Of the missing ones, under half trace to an unresolved V gene in checked studies; the others have no known cause. The V and J calls and clone size come from that table; D and trimming were worked out from the DNA. This sample lists about 110,000 clones; around three quarters were detected once. 3.5% to 5% of the sample belongs to the ten largest clones.

Material for sequencing was PBMCs. The sequence came from a male donor in good health and CMV-seronegative. The chain is assembled from TRBV7-8 and TRBJ1-2, with TRBD1 as a weak D call on 5 bases. DNA sequence: TGTGCCAGCAGCTTAGCGGAGGGACGTGGCTACACCTTC. This is translated as CASSLAEGRGYTF. Joined to the reference TRBV7-8 and TRBJ1-2 proteins, this CDR3 gives the full variable domain: GAGVSQSPRYKVAKRGQDVALRCDPISGHVSLFWYQQALGQGPEFLTYFQNEAQLDKSGLPSDRFFAERPEGSVSTLKIQRTQQEDSAVYLCASSLAEGRGYTFGSGTRLTVV.